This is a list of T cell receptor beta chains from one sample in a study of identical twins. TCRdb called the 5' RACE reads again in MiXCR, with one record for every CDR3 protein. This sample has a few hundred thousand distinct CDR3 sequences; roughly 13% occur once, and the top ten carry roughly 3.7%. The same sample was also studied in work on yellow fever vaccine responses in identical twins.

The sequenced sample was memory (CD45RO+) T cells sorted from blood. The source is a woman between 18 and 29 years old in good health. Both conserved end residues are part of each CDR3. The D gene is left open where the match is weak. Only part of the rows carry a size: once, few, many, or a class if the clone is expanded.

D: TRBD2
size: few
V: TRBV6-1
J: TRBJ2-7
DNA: TGTGCCAGCAGTGAGACAGGCCCTCCTAGCGGGAGGATCTACGAGCAGTACTTC
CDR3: CASSETGPPSGRIYEQYF

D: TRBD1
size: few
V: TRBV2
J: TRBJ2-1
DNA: TGTGCCAGCAGTGAAGCGGGCAGGGGGCAGAGGTTCTTC
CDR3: CASSEAGRGQRFF

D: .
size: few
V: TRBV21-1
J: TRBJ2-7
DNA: TGTGCCACCGGGACCCTAACGGGGGAGCAGTACTTC
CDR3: CATGTLTGEQYF

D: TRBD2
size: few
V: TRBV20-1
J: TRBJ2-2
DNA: TGCAGTGCTGAAGAACTAGCGGGAGGGCCTGCTGGGGAGCTGTTTTTT
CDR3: CSAEELAGGPAGELFF

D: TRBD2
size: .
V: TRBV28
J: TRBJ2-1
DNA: TGTGCCAGCAAGGAAGCGGGAGGGGTTGGCAATGAGCAGTTCTTC
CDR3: CASKEAGGVGNEQFF

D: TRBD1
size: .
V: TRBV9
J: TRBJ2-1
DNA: TGTGCCAGCAGCATGTACAGGGGGCAGTTCTTC
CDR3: CASSMYRGQFF

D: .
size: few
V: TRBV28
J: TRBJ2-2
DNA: TGTGCCAGCAGAAACTCTCACGCGGGGCTGAACACCGGGGAGCTGTTTTTT
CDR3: CASRNSHAGLNTGELFF

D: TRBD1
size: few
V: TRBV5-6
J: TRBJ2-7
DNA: TGTGCCAGCAGCGGGCGAAGACAGGGGTATTCTTACGAGCAGTACTTC
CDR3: CASSGRRQGYSYEQYF

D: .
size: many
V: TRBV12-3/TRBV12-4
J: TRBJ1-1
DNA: TGTGCCAGCAGTTCAATGGGGGTCCACACTGAAGCTTTCTTT
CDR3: CASSSMGVHTEAFF

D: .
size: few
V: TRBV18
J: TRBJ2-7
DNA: TGTGCCAGCTCAGCTAGGGCCTCACCCTACGAGCAGTACTTC
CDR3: CASSARASPYEQYF

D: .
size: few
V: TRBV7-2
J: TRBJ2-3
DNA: TGTGCCAGCAGCCGTAGCTCCCAGACAGATACGCAGTATTTT
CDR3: CASSRSSQTDTQYF

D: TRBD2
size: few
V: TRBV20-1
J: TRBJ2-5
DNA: TGCAGTGCTAGACCTAGCGGGAGTGGCGAGACCCAGTACTTC
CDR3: CSARPSGSGETQYF

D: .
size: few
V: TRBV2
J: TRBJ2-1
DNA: TGTGCCAGCAGACCATCGATCTCCTACAATGAGCAGTTCTTC
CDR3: CASRPSISYNEQFF

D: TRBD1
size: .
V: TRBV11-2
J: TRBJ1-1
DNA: TGTGCCAGCAGCCCCGGACAGGCGAACACTGAAGCTTTCTTT
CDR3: CASSPGQANTEAFF

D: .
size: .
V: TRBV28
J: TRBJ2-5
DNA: TGTGCCAGCAGTTTAAGATGGGGCGGGGAGACCCAGTACTTC
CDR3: CASSLRWGGETQYF

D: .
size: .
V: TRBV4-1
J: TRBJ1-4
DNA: TGCGCCAGCAGCCAAGAGCCTAATGAAAAACTGTTTTTT
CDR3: CASSQEPNEKLFF

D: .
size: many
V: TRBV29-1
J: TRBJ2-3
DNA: TGCAGCGTTGATAGGGGAAGAACCGATACGCAGTATTTT
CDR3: CSVDRGRTDTQYF

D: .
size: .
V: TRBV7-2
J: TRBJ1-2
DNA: TGTGCCAGCAGCCAAAGTAGCTATGGCTACACCTTC
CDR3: CASSQSSYGYTF

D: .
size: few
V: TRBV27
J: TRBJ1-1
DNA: TGTGCCAGCAGTTTTCAGGGGACTGAAGCTTTCTTT
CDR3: CASSFQGTEAFF

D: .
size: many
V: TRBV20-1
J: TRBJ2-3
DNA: TGCACCCCCAGGGGGGGAGGCCCAGATACGCAGTATTTT
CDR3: CTPRGGGPDTQYF

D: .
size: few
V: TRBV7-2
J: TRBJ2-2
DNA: TGTGCCAGCAGCGATCTAGCGAGACGAGGGACCGGGGAGCTGTTTTTT
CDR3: CASSDLARRGTGELFF

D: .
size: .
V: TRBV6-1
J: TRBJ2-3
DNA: TGTGCCAGCAGTGATGAGGGGGGCCGACGGACAGATACGCAGTATTTT
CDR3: CASSDEGGRRTDTQYF

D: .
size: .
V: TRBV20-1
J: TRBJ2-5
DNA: TGCAGTGCTAGAGATCCCGGTCGGGAGACCCAGTACTTC
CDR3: CSARDPGRETQYF

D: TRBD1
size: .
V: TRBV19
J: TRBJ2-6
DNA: TGTGCCAGTAAGGCAGGGGGCTCATCTGCTGGGGCCAACGTCCTGACTTTC
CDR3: CASKAGGSSAGANVLTF

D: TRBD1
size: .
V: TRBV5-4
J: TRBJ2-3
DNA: TGTGCCAGCACTGGGACAGCAGATACGCAGTATTTT
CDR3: CASTGTADTQYF

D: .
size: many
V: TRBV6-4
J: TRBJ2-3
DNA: TGTGCCAGCAAGGAGGGGGGACACACAGATACGCAGTATTTT
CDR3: CASKEGGHTDTQYF

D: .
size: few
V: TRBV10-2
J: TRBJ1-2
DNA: TGCGCCAGCAGTCAGGGGTTGGGGCTTCTTAACTATGGCTACACCTTC
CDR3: CASSQGLGLLNYGYTF

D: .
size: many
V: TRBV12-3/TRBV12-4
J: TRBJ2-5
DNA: TGTGCCAGCAGTTCTGCTAGGGCCCAGTACTTC
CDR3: CASSSARAQYF

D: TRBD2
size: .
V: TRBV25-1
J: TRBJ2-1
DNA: TGTGCCAGCAGTGACCGGACTAGCGGGAGAAGGGTGGATGAGCAGTTCTTC
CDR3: CASSDRTSGRRVDEQFF

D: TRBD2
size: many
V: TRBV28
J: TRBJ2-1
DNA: TGTGCCAGCAGAAAGAGGACTAGCGGGGTAGGGTACAATGAGCAGTTCTTC
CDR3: CASRKRTSGVGYNEQFF

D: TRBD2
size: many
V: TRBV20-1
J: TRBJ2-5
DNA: TGCAGTGCTAGAGCCCCCTCACTAGCGGGAGGGCCTTCAGAGACCCAGTACTTC
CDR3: CSARAPSLAGGPSETQYF

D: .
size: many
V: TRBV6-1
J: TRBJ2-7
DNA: TGTGCCAGCAGTCGAGCCAGCGGAACAGGGACGGTTTCTCACGAGCAGTACTTC
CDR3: CASSRASGTGTVSHEQYF

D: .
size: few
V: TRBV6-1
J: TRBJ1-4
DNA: TGTGCCAGCAGTCTCGGGACCTCCGATGAAAAACTGTTTTTT
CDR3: CASSLGTSDEKLFF

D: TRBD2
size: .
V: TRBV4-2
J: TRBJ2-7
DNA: TGTGCCAGCAGCCAAGAAACGGAGACTAGCGTTTACCACGAGCAGTACTTC
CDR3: CASSQETETSVYHEQYF

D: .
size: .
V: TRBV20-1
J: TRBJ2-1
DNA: TGCAGTGCTAGAGTTGTAGAACAGGAGCAGTTCTTC
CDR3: CSARVVEQEQFF

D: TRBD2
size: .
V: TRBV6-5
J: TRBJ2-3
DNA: TGTGCCAGCAGTTCCGGGACTAGCGTTACAGATACGCAGTATTTT
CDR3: CASSSGTSVTDTQYF

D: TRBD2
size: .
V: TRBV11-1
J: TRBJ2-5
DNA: TGTGCCAGCAGCCCCCACGTAGGGACTAGCGGGGGGGCAAGAGAGACCCAGTACTTC
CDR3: CASSPHVGTSGGARETQYF

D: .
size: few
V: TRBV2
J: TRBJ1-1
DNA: TGTGCCAGCAGTGAAGGCCTGGGGGGAAGCTTGAACACTGAAGCTTTCTTT
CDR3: CASSEGLGGSLNTEAFF

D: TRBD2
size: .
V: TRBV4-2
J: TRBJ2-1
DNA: TGTGCCAGCAGCCAAGTTTGGACTAGCGGGAGGGAATATGAGCAGTTCTTC
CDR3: CASSQVWTSGREYEQFF

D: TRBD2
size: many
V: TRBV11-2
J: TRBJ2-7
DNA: TGTGCCAGCAGCTTAATGATGACTAGCGGGTACGAGCAGTACTTC
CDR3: CASSLMMTSGYEQYF